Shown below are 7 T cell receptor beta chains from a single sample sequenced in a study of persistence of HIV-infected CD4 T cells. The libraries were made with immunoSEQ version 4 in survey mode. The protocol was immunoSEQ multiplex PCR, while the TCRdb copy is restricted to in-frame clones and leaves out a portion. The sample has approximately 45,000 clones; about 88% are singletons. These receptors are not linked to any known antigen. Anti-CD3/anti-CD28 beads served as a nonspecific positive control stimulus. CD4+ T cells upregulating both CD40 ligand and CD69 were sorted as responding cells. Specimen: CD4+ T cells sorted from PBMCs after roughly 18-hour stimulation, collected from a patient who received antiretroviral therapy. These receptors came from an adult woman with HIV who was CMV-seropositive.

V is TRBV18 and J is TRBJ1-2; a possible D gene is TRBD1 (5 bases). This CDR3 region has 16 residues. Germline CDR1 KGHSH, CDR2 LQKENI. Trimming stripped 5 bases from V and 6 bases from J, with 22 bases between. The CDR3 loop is CASSANLDNLRHGYTF. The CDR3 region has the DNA TGTGCCAGCTCAGCAAACTTGGACAACTTAAGGCATGGCTACACCTTC.

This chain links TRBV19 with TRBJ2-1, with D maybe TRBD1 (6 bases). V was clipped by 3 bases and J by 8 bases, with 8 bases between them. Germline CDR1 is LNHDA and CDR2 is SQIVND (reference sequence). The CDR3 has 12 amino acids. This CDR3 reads CASSIQGHEQFF. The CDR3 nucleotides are TGTGCCAGTAGTATCCAGGGGCATGAGCAGTTCTTC. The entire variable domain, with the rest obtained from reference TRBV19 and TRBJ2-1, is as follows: DGGITQSPKYLFRKEGQNVTLSCEQNLNHDAMYWYRQDPGQGLRLIYYSQIVNDFQKGDIAEGYSVSREKKESFPLTVTSAQKNPTAFYLCASSIQGHEQFFGPGTRLTVL.

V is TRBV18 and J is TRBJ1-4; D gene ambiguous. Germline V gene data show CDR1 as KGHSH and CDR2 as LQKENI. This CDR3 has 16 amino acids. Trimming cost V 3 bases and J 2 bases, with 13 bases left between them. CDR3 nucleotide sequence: TGTGCCAGCTCACCCGGTCTCCTAGGTACTAATGAAAAACTGTTTTTT. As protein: CASSPGLLGTNEKLFF. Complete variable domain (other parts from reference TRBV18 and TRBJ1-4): NAGVMQNPRHLVRRRGQEARLRCSPMKGHSHVYWYRQLPEEGLKFMVYLQKENIIDESGMPKERFSAEFPKEGPSILRIQQVVRGDSAAYFCASSPGLLGTNEKLFFGSGTQLSVL.

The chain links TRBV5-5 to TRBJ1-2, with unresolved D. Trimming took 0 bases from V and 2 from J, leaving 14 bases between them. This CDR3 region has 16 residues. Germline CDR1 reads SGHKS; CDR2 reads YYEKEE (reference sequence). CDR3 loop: CASSLALKVTNYGYTF. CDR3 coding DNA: TGTGCCAGCAGCTTGGCCCTAAAAGTGACGAACTATGGCTACACCTTC. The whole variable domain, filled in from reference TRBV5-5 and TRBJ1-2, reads DAGVTQSPTHLIKTRGQQVTLRCSPISGHKSVSWYQQVLGQGPQFIFQYYEKEERGRGNFPDRFSARQFPNYSSELNVNALLLGDSALYLCASSLALKVTNYGYTFGSGTRLTVV.

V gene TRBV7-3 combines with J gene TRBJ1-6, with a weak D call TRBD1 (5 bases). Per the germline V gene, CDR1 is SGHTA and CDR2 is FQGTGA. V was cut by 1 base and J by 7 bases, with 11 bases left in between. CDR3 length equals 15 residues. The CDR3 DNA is TGTGCCAGCAGCTTAAGGGGACGAGGAAATTCACCCCTCCACTTT. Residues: CASSLRGRGNSPLHF.

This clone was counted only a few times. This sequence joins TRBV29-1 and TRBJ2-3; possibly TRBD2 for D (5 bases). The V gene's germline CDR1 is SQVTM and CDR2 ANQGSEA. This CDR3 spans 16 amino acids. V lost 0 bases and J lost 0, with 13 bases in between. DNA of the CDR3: TGCAGCGTTGAAGATGGAGGCCGGATGAGCACAGATACGCAGTATTTT. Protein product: CSVEDGGRMSTDTQYF.

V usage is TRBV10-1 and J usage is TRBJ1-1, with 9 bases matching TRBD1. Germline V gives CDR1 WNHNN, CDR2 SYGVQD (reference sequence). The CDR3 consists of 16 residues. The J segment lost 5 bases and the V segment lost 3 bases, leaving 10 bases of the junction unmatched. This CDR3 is CASSDARGQGGTEAFF. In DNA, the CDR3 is TGCGCCAGCAGTGATGCCCGGGGACAGGGTGGTACTGAAGCTTTCTTT.